This TCR beta chain was observed in a study of cytomegalovirus exposure and HLA in healthy donors. Study-wide points: Rare TCR sequences dominated, though some public TCRs recurred in many donors. As was reported, the classifier diagnosed cytomegalovirus status with high specificity and sensitivity. In vitro checks showed that a few CMV-associated chains really do target CMV antigens.

CDR1 SGDLS and CDR2 YYNGEE come from the germline V gene. The CDR3 length is 16 residues. The ends were cut back, 4 bases at V and 2 bases at J, with 19 bases in the middle. In regard to this clone: What it binds is not known.

Here immunoSEQ multiplex PCR was the method, and the copy in TCRdb shows in-frame clones only, minus some. The repertoire holds more than 250,000 clones, 87% seen once, with approximately 1.2% in the top ten. The receptor's source is a woman between 25 and 40 years old in good health and CMV-seropositive. The chain couples TRBV9 to TRBJ2-7; tentative D call: TRBD2 (6 bases). Material for sequencing was PBMCs. CDR3 bases: TGTGCCAGCAGCCAATACTCCGGGACGGGGGCCTACGAGCAGTACTTC. Translated, it gives CASSQYSGTGAYEQYF.